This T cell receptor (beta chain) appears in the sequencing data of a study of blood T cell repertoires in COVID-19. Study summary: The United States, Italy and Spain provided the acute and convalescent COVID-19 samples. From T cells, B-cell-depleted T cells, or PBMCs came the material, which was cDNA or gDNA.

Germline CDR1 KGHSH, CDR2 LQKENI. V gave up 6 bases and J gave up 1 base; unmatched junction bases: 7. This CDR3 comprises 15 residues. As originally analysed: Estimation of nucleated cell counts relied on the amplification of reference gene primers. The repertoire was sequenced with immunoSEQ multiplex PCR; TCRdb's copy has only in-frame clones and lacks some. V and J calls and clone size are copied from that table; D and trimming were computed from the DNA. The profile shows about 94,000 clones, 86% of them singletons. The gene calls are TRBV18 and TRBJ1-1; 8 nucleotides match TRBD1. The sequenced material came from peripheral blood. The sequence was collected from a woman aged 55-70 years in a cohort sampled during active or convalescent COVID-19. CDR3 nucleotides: TGTGCCAGCTCGCTTTCGGACAGGGCGAACACTGAAGCTTTCTTT. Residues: CASSLSDRANTEAFF.